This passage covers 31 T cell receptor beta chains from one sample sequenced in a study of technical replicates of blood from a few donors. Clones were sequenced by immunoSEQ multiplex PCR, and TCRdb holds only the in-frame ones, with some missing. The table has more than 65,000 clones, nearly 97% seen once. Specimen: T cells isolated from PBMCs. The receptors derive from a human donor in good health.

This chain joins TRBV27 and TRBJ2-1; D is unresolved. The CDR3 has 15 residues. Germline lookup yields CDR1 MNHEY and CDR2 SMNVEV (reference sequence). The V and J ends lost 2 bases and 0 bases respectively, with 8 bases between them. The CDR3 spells CASSLRGSSYNEQFF. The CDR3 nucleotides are TGTGCCAGCAGTTTACGCGGAAGCTCCTACAATGAGCAGTTCTTC.

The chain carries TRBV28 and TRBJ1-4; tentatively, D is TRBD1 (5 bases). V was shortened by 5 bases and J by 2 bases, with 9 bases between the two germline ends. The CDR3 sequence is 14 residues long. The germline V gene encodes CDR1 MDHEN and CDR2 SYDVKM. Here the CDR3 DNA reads TGTGCCAGCAGTAGGGGCAGGACTAATGAAAAACTGTTTTTT. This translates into CASSRGRTNEKLFF.

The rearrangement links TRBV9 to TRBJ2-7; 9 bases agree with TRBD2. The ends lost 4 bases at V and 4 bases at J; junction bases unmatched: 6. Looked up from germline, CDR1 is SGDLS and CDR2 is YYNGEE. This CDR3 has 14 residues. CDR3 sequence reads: CASSLVAGGYEQYF. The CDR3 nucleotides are TGTGCCAGCAGCCTCGTGGCGGGAGGGTACGAGCAGTACTTC.

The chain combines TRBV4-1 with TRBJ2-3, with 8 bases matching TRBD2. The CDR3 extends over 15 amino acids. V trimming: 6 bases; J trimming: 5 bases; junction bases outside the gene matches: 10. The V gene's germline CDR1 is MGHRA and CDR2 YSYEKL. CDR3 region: CASRSGLGSQDTQYF. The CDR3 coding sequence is TGCGCCAGCAGATCGGGACTAGGGTCCCAAGATACGCAGTATTTT.

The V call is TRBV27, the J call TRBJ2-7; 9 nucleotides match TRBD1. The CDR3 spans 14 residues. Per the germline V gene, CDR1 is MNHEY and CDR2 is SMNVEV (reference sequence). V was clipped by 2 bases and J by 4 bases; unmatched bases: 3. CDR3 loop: CASSLGTGKYEQYF. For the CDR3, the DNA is TGTGCCAGCAGTTTAGGGACAGGGAAGTACGAGCAGTACTTC.

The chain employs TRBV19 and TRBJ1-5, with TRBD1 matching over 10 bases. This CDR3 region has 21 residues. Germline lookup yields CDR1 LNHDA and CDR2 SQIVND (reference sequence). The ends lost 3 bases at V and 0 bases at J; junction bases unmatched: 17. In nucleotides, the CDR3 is TGTGCCAGTAGTATCCAGGGACAGGGGCCAACTGATGCATATAGCAATCAGCCCCAGCATTTT. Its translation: CASSIQGQGPTDAYSNQPQHF. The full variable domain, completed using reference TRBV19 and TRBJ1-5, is DGGITQSPKYLFRKEGQNVTLSCEQNLNHDAMYWYRQDPGQGLRLIYYSQIVNDFQKGDIAEGYSVSREKKESFPLTVTSAQKNPTAFYLCASSIQGQGPTDAYSNQPQHFGDGTRLSIL.

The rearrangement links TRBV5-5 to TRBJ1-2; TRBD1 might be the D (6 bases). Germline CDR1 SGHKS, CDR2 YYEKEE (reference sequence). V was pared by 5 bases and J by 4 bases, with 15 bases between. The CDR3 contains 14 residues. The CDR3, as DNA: TGTGCCAGCAGATCGGACAGAGTTCCCTATGGCTACACCTTC. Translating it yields CASRSDRVPYGYTF.

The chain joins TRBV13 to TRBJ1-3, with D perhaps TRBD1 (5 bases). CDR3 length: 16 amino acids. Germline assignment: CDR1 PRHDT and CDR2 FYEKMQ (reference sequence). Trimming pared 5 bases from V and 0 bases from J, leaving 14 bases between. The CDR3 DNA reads TGTGCCAGCAGCCAGCAGGGTCCCCTCTCTGGAAACACCATATATTTT. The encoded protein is CASSQQGPLSGNTIYF. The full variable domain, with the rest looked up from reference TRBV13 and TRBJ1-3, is AAGVIQSPRHLIKEKRETATLKCYPIPRHDTVYWYQQGPGQDPQFLISFYEKMQSDKGSIPDRFSAQQFSDYHSELNMSSLELGDSALYFCASSQQGPLSGNTIYFGEGSWLTVV.

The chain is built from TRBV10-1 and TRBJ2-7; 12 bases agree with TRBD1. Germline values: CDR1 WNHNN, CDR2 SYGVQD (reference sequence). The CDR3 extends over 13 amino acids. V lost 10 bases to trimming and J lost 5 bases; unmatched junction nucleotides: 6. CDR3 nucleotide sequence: TGCGCCACCGGGACAGGGGGCTTCGACGAGCAGTACTTC. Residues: CATGTGGFDEQYF.

The CDR3 loop is CSVLSRGGRGYTF. The CDR3 DNA reads as TGCAGCGTCCTTTCAAGGGGAGGAAGGGGCTACACCTTC. This chain connects TRBV29-1 to TRBJ1-2, with a weak D call TRBD1 (5 bases). Trimming removed 6 bases from V and 8 bases from J, with 19 bases in between. Germline CDR1 reads SQVTM; CDR2 reads ANQGSEA. The CDR3 loop spans 13 amino acids.

This CDR3 is CSVEVQAYIQYF. The CDR3 DNA sequence: TGCAGCGTTGAAGTTCAAGCGTACATTCAGTACTTC. This chain uses TRBV29-1 with TRBJ2-4; D is unclear. Trimming removed 1 base from V and 8 bases from J, with 9 bases in between. The germline gives CDR1 SQVTM, CDR2 ANQGSEA. This CDR3 comprises 12 residues.

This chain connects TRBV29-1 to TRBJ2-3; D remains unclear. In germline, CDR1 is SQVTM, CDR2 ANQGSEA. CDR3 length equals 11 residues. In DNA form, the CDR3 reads TGCAGTGCTCTGGGCGTTGATACGCAGTATTTT. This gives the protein CSALGVDTQYF.

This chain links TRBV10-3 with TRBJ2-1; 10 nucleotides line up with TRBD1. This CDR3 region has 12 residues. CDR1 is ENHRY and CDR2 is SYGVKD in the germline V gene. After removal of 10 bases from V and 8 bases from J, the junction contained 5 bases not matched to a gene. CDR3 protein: CATGTGEDEQFF. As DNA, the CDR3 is TGTGCCACTGGGACAGGGGAAGATGAGCAGTTCTTC.

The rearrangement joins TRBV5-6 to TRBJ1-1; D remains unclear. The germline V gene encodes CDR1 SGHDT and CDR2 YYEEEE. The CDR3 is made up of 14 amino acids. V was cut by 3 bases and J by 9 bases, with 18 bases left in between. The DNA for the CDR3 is TGTGCCAGCAGCTCTCCTTCTGAGGAAGGCAAAGCTTTCTTT. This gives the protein CASSSPSEEGKAFF. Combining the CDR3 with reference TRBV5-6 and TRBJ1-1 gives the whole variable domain DAGVTQSPTHLIKTRGQQVTLRCSPKSGHDTVSWYQQALGQGPQFIFQYYEEEERQRGNFPDRFSGHQFPNYSSELNVNALLLGDSALYLCASSSPSEEGKAFFGQGTRLTVV.

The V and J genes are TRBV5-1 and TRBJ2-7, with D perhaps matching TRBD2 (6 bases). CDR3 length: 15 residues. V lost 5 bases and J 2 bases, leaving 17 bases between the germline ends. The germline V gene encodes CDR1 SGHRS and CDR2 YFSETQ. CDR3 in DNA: TGCGCCAGCAGATGGTCGGGGGATTCAACCTACGAGCAGTACTTC. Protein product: CASRWSGDSTYEQYF.

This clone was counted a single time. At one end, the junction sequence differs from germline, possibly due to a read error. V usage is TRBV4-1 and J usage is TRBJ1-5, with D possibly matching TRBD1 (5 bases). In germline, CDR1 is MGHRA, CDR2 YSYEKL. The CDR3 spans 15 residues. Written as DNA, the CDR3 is TGCGCCAGCAGTCAAGAGGGGAGAAGCAATCAGCCCCAGCATTTT. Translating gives CASSQEGRSNQPQHF.

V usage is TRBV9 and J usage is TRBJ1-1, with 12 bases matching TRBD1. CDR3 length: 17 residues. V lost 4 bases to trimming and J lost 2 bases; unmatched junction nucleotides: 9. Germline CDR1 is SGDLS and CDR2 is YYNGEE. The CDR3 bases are TGTGCCAGCAGCCTGGGGGACAGGGGGCTAATTAACACTGAAGCTTTCTTT. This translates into CASSLGDRGLINTEAFF.

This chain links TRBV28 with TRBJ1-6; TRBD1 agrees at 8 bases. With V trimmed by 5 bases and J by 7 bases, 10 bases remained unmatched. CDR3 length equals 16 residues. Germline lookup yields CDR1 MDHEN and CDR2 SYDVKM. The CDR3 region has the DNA TGTGCCAGCAGTCCTATCGGGACAGGAAGAAATTCACCCCTCCACTTT. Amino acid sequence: CASSPIGTGRNSPLHF.

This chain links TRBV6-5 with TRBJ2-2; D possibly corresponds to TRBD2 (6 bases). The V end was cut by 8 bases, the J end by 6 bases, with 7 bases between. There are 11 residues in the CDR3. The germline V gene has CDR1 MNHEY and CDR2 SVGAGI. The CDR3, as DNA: TGTGCCAGCGGGGGGTCCGGGGAGCTGTTTTTT. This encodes CASGGSGELFF.

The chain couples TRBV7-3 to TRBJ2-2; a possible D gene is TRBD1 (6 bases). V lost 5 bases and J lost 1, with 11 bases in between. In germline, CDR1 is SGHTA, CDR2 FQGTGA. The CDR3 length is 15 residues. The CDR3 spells CASSPGQLNTGELFF. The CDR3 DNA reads TGTGCCAGCAGCCCTGGACAGCTGAACACCGGGGAGCTGTTTTTT.

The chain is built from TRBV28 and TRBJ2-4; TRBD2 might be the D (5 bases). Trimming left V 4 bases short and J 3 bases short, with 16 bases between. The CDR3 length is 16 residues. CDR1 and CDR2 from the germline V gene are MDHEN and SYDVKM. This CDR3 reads CASSWRYQRDKNIQYF. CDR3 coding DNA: TGTGCCAGCAGTTGGAGATACCAGAGGGACAAAAACATTCAGTACTTC.

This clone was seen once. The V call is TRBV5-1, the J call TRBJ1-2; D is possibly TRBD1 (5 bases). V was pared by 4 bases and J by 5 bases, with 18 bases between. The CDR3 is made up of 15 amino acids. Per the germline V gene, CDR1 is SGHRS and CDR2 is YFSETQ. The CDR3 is CASSTTGIEGYGYTF. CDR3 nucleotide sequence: TGCGCCAGCAGCACTACAGGCATCGAAGGGTATGGCTACACCTTC.

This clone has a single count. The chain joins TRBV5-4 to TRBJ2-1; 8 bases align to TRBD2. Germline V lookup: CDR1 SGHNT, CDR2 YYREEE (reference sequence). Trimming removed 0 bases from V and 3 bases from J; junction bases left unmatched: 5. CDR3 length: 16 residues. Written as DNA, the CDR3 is TGTGCCAGCAGCTTGGCCGGCGGGAGGTTCTACAATGAGCAGTTCTTC. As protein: CASSLAGGRFYNEQFF.

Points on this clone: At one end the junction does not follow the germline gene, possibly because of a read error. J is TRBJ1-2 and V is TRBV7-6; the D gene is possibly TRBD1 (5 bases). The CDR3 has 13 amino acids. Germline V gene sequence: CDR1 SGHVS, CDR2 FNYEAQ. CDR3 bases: TGTGCCAGCAGCTTAGCGTCGCGGGGCCCACCTTCCTTC. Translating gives CASSLASRGPPSF.

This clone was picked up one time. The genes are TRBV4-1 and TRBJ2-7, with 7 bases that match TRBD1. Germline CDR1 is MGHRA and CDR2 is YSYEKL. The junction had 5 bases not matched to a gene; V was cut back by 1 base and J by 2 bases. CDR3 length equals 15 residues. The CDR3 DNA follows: TGCGCCAGCAGCCAAGTCGGACAGGCGACCTACGAGCAGTACTTC. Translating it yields CASSQVGQATYEQYF.

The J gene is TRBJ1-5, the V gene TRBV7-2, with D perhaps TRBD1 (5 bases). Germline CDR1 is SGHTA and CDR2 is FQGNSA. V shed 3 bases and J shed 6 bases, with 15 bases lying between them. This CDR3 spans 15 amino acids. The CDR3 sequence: CASSFEPDRLQPQHF. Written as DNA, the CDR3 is TGTGCCAGCAGCTTTGAGCCCGACAGACTTCAGCCCCAGCATTTT.

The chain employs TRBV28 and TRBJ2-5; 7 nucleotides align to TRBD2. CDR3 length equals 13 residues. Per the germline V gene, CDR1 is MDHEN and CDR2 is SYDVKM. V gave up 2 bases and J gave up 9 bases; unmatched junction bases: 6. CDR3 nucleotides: TGTGCCAGCAGTTTAAATGCGGGAGTTCCCCAGTACTTC. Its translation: CASSLNAGVPQYF. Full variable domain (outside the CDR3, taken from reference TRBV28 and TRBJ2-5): DVKVTQSSRYLVKRTGEKVFLECVQDMDHENMFWYRQDPGLGLRLIYFSYDVKMKEKGDIPEGYSVSREKKERFSLILESASTNQTSMYLCASSLNAGVPQYFGPGTRLLVL.

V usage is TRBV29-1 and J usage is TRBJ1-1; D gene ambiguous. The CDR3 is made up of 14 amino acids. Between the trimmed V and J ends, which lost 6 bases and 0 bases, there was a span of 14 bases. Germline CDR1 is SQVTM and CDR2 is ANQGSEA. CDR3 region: CSVLIQEMNTEAFF. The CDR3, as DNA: TGCAGCGTCCTTATACAAGAAATGAACACTGAAGCTTTCTTT.

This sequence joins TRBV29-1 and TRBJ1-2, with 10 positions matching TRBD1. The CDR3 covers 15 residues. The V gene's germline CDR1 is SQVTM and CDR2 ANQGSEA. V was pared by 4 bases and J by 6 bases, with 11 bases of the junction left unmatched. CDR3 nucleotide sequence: TGCAGCGTTGTCCGTGAAGACAGGGGGCAGGATGGCTACACCTTC. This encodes CSVVREDRGQDGYTF.

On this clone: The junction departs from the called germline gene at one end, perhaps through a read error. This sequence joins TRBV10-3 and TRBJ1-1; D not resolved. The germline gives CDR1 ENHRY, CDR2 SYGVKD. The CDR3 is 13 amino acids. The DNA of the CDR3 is TGTGCCATCACTGAGGAGGTTGGCACTGAAGCTTTCTTT. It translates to CAITEEVGTEAFF.

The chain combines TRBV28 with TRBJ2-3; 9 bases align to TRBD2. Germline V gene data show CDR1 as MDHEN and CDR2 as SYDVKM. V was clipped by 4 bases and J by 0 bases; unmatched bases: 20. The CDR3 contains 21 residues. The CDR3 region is CASSSRRLAGGPYSSTDTQYF. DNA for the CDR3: TGTGCCAGCAGTTCACGGCGTCTGGCGGGAGGGCCTTATTCGAGCACAGATACGCAGTATTTT.